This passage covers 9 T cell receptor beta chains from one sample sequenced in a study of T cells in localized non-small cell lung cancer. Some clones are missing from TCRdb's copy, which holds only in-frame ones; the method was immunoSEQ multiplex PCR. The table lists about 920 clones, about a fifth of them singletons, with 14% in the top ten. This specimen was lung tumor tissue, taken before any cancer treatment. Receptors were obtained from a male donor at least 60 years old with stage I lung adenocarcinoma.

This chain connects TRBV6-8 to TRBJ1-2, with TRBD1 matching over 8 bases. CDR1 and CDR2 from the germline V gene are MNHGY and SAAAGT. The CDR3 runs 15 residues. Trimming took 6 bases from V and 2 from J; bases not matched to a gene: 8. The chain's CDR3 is CASSQGQVENYGYTF. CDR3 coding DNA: TGTGCCAGCAGCCAGGGACAGGTTGAAAACTATGGCTACACCTTC.

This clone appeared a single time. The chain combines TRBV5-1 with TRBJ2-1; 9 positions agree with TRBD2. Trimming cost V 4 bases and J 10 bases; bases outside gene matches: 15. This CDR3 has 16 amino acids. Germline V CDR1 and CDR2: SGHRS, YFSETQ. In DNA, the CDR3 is TGCGCCAGCAGCCGAGAGGTAGCGGGGGTCTCCGGAGAGCAGTTCTTC. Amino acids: CASSREVAGVSGEQFF.

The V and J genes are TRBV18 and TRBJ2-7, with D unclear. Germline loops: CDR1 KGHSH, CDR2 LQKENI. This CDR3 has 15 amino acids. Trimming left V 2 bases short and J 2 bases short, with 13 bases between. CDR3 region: CASSPGLLPTYEQYF. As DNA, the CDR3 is TGTGCCAGCTCACCAGGGCTGCTCCCCACCTACGAGCAGTACTTC.

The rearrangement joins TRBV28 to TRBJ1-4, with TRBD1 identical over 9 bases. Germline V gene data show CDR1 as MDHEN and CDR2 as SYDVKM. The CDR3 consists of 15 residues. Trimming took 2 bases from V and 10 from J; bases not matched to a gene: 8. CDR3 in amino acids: CASSLGDRVGGKLFF. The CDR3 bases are TGTGCCAGCAGTTTAGGGGACAGGGTGGGTGGAAAACTGTTTTTT.

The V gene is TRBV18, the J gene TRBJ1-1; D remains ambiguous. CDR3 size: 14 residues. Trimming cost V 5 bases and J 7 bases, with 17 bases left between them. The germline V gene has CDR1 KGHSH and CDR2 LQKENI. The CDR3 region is CASSFPGPSSEAFF. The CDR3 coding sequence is TGTGCCAGCTCATTTCCCGGGCCCTCAAGTGAAGCTTTCTTT.

The CDR3 reads CASSIGGLQETQYF. CDR3 coding DNA: TGTGCCAGTAGTATTGGGGGGCTCCAAGAGACCCAGTACTTC. V and J are TRBV19 and TRBJ2-5, with D perhaps given as TRBD1 or TRBD2 (6 bases each). The CDR3 is 14 amino acids. The ends were cut back, 3 bases at V and 1 base at J, with 9 bases in the middle. Per germline, CDR1 LNHDA and CDR2 SQIVND (reference sequence).

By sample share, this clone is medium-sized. The CDR3 DNA follows: TGTGCCAGCTCCCTAGGGGGGACGAACACCGGGGAGCTGTTTTTT. Its protein is CASSLGGTNTGELFF. The chain combines TRBV11-3 with TRBJ2-2, with D perhaps given as TRBD1 or TRBD2 (6 bases each). V dropped 8 bases and J dropped 0 bases, with 13 bases sitting between them. There are 15 residues in the CDR3. Germline V gives CDR1 SGHNT, CDR2 YENEEA. Complete variable domain (other parts from reference TRBV11-3 and TRBJ2-2): EAGVVQSPRYKIIEKKQPVAFWCNPISGHNTLYWYLQNLGQGPELLIRYENEEAVDDSQLPKDRFSAERLKGVDSTLKIQPAELGDSAVYLCASSLGGTNTGELFFGEGSRLTVL.

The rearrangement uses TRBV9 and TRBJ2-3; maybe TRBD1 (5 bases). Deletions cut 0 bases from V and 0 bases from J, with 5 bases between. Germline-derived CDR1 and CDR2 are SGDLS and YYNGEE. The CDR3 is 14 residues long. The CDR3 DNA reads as TGTGCCAGCAGCGTAGAGGGGAGCACAGATACGCAGTATTTT. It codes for CASSVEGSTDTQYF. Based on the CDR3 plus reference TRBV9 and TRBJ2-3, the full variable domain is DSGVTQTPKHLITATGQRVTLRCSPRSGDLSVYWYQQSLDQGLQFLIQYYNGEERAKGNILERFSAQQFPDLHSELNLSSLELGDSALYFCASSVEGSTDTQYFGPGTRLTVL.

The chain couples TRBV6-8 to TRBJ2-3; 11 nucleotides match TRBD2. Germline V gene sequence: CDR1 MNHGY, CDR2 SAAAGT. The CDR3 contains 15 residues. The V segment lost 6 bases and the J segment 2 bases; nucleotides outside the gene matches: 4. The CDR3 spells CASRMGLADTDTQYF. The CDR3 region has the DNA TGTGCCAGCAGAATGGGACTAGCGGACACAGATACGCAGTATTTT.